This is a list of T cell receptor beta chains from one sample in a study of shared clonotypes between healthy human individuals. This table comes from immunoSEQ multiplex PCR, and its TCRdb copy is limited to in-frame clones, with some not included. The sample consists of roughly 1,600,000 clones, approximately 98.5% of them appearing once. Material: naive CD4+ T cells sorted from blood. Receptors originate from a man aged 25-40 years in good health. Both conserved end residues are part of each CDR3. The order of the fields is J gene, clone size, D gene, V gene, CDR3 protein, CDR3 DNA. A D gene is named only where the DNA matches it firmly. The size field is filled for only some rows; it gives once, few, many or a size class.

J: TRBJ2-7
size: .
D: .
V: TRBV28
CDR3: CASSFLWPGSSYEQYF
DNA: TGTGCCAGCAGTTTTCTTTGGCCCGGAAGCTCCTACGAGCAGTACTTC

J: TRBJ1-4
size: once
D: TRBD1
V: TRBV5-4
CDR3: CASSLRQGRNNEKLFF
DNA: TGTGCCAGCAGCTTGAGACAGGGGAGGAATAATGAAAAACTGTTTTTT

J: TRBJ2-1
size: .
D: TRBD2
V: TRBV5-1
CDR3: CASSADGLAGGSYNEQFF
DNA: TGCGCCAGCAGCGCAGACGGACTAGCGGGAGGCTCCTACAATGAGCAGTTCTTC

J: TRBJ2-2
size: .
D: .
V: TRBV9
CDR3: CASSVGGRGTGELFF
DNA: TGTGCCAGCAGCGTAGGGGGTAGGGGCACCGGGGAGCTGTTTTTT

J: TRBJ2-2
size: .
D: .
V: TRBV18
CDR3: CASSPGDMGTGELFF
DNA: TGTGCCAGCTCACCAGGGGACATGGGCACCGGGGAGCTGTTTTTT

J: TRBJ1-3
size: .
D: .
V: TRBV18
CDR3: CASSPGSEAYYISGNTIYF
DNA: TGTGCCAGCTCACCGGGGAGCGAGGCCTATTACATCTCTGGAAACACCATATATTTT

J: TRBJ2-7
size: once
D: TRBD1
V: TRBV6-5
CDR3: CASSPGQAKAEQYF
DNA: TGTGCCAGCAGTCCGGGACAGGCTAAAGCCGAGCAGTACTTC

J: TRBJ2-1
size: .
D: TRBD1
V: TRBV27
CDR3: CASSLRQGANNEQFF
DNA: TGTGCCAGCAGTTTAAGGCAGGGGGCCAACAATGAGCAGTTCTTC

J: TRBJ1-2
size: .
D: .
V: TRBV4-3
CDR3: CASSQEARGFYGYTF
DNA: TGCGCCAGCAGCCAAGAGGCCAGGGGATTCTATGGCTACACCTTC

J: TRBJ2-7
size: .
D: .
V: TRBV5-4
CDR3: CASSLGQHSYEQYF
DNA: TGTGCCAGCAGCTTGGGGCAGCACTCCTACGAGCAGTACTTC

J: TRBJ2-1
size: .
D: TRBD2
V: TRBV5-5
CDR3: CASTSTSGSYNEQFF
DNA: TGTGCCAGCACTAGTACTAGCGGGTCCTACAATGAGCAGTTCTTC

J: TRBJ2-7
size: .
D: .
V: TRBV15
CDR3: CATSGPNSYEQYF
DNA: TGTGCCACTTCGGGCCCAAACTCCTACGAGCAGTACTTC

J: TRBJ2-7
size: .
D: TRBD2
V: TRBV11-2
CDR3: CASTTRRLAGGVHEQYF
DNA: TGTGCCAGCACCACCAGACGACTAGCGGGAGGGGTCCACGAGCAGTACTTC

J: TRBJ2-3
size: .
D: .
V: TRBV29-1
CDR3: CSVEDVPRVDTQYF
DNA: TGCAGCGTTGAAGATGTGCCCCGTGTGGATACGCAGTATTTT

J: TRBJ2-7
size: once
D: .
V: TRBV28
CDR3: CASSFLSEKSYEQYF
DNA: TGTGCCAGCAGTTTTCTGAGCGAAAAGTCCTACGAGCAGTACTTC

J: TRBJ2-1
size: .
D: .
V: TRBV11-3
CDR3: CASSLAAGTSPNEQFF
DNA: TGTGCCAGCAGCTTAGCTGCCGGGACTTCCCCCAATGAGCAGTTCTTC

J: TRBJ2-2
size: .
D: .
V: TRBV7-2
CDR3: CASSYLTVGRGTGELFF
DNA: TGTGCCAGCAGCTACCTTACCGTTGGGCGAGGCACCGGGGAGCTGTTTTTT

J: TRBJ2-5
size: .
D: .
V: TRBV7-3
CDR3: CASSAGRTGTQYF
DNA: TGTGCCAGCAGCGCGGGGAGAACCGGGACCCAGTACTTC

J: TRBJ2-2
size: .
D: .
V: TRBV2
CDR3: CASSATGELFF
DNA: TGTGCCAGCAGTGCGACCGGGGAGCTGTTTTTT

J: TRBJ2-3
size: .
D: .
V: TRBV20-1
CDR3: CSASRTDTQYF
DNA: TGCAGTGCTAGCCGCACAGATACGCAGTATTTT

J: TRBJ2-7
size: .
D: TRBD2
V: TRBV5-1
CDR3: CASSFSGRKYEQYF
DNA: TGCGCCAGCAGCTTTAGCGGGAGGAAGTACGAGCAGTACTTC

J: TRBJ1-1
size: .
D: TRBD1
V: TRBV7-9
CDR3: CASSLRGLDTEAFF
DNA: TGTGCCAGCAGCTTAAGGGGGCTGGACACTGAAGCTTTCTTT

J: TRBJ2-7
size: .
D: .
V: TRBV11-2
CDR3: CASSPLREQYF
DNA: TGTGCCAGCAGCCCCCTACGAGAACAGTACTTC

J: TRBJ2-3
size: once
D: .
V: TRBV27
CDR3: CASSSPRGTDTQYF
DNA: TGTGCCAGCAGTTCCCCCCGGGGCACAGATACGCAGTATTTT

J: TRBJ2-5
size: .
D: .
V: TRBV9
CDR3: CASSVAGGWETQYF
DNA: TGTGCCAGCAGCGTAGCCGGGGGCTGGGAGACCCAGTACTTC

J: TRBJ1-2
size: once
D: .
V: TRBV27
CDR3: CASSLRGYDGYTF
DNA: TGTGCCAGCAGTTTGCGGGGGTACGATGGCTACACCTTC

J: TRBJ1-4
size: .
D: .
V: TRBV19
CDR3: CASSIGEKLFF
DNA: TGTGCCAGTAGTATTGGAGAAAAACTGTTTTTT

J: TRBJ2-2
size: .
D: TRBD2
V: TRBV6-1
CDR3: CASSGAGLAGVTGELFF
DNA: TGTGCCAGCAGTGGGGCCGGGCTAGCGGGAGTCACCGGGGAGCTGTTTTTT